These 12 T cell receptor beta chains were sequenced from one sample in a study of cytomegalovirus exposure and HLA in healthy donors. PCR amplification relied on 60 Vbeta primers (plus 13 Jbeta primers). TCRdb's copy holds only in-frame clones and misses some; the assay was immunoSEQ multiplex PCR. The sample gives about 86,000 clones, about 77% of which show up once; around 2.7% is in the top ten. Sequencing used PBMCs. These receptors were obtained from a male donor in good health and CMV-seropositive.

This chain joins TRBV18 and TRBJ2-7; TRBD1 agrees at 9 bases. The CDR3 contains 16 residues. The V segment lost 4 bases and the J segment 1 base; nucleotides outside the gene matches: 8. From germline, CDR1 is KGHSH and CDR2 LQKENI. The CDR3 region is CASSRGTGTVSYEQYF. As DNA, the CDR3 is TGTGCCAGCTCACGGGGGACAGGGACCGTTTCCTACGAGCAGTACTTC.

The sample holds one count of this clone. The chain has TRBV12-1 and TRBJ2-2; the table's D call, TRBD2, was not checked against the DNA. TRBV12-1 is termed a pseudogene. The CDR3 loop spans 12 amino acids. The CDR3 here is CASSRLAGELFF. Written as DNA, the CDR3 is TGTGCCAGCAGCCGACTAGCCGGGGAGCTGTTTTTT.

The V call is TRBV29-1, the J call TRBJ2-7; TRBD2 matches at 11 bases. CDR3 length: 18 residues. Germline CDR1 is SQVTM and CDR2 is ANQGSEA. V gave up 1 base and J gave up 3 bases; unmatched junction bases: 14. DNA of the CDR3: TGCAGCGTTGAAGTAGTACTAGCGGGAGCCCCTGGGTTCTACGAGCAGTACTTC. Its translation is CSVEVVLAGAPGFYEQYF.

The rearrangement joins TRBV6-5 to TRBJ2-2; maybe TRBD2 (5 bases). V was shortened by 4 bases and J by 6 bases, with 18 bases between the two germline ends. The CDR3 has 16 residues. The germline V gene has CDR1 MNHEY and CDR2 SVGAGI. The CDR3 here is CASSSTRAERAGELFF. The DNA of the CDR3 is TGTGCCAGCAGTTCCACTAGGGCCGAACGGGCCGGGGAGCTGTTTTTT.

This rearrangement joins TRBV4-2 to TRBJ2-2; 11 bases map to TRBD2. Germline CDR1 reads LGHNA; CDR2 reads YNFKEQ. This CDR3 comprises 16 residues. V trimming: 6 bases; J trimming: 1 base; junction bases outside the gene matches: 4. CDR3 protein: CASRLGLAENTGELFF. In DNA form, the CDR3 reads TGTGCCAGCAGATTGGGACTAGCGGAGAACACCGGGGAGCTGTTTTTT.

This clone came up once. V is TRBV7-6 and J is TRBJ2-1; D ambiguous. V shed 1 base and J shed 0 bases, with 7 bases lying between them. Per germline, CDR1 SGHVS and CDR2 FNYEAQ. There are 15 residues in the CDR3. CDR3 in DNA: TGTGCCAGCAGCTTAGTGGAGAGCTCCTACAATGAGCAGTTCTTC. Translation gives CASSLVESSYNEQFF.

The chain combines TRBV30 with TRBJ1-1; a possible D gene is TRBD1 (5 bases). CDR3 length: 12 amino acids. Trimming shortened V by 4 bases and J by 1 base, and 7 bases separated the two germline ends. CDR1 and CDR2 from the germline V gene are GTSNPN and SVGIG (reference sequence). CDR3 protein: CAWTQGNTEAFF. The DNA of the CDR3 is TGTGCCTGGACTCAGGGGAACACTGAAGCTTTCTTT.

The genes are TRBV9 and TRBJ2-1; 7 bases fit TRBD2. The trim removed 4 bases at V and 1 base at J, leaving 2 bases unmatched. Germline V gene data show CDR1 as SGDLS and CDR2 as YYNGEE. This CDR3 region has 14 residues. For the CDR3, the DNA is TGTGCCAGCAGCAGCGGGACTTCCTACAATGAGCAGTTCTTC. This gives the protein CASSSGTSYNEQFF.

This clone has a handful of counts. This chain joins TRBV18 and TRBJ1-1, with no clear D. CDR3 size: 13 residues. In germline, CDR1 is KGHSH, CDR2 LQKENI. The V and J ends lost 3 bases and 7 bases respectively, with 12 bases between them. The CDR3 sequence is CASSPEGYGEAFF. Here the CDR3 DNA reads TGTGCCAGCTCACCCGAGGGCTACGGTGAAGCTTTCTTT. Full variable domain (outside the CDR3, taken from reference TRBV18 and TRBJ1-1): NAGVMQNPRHLVRRRGQEARLRCSPMKGHSHVYWYRQLPEEGLKFMVYLQKENIIDESGMPKERFSAEFPKEGPSILRIQQVVRGDSAAYFCASSPEGYGEAFFGQGTRLTVV.

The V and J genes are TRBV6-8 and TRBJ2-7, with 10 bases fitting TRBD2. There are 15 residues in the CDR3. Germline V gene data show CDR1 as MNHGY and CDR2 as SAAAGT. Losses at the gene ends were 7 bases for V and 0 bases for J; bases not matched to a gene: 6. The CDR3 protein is CASKSGTSVSYEQYF. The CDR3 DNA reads TGTGCCAGCAAATCGGGGACTAGCGTCTCCTACGAGCAGTACTTC.

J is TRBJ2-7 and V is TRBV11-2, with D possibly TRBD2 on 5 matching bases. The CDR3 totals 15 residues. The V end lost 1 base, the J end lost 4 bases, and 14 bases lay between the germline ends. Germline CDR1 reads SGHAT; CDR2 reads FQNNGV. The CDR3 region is CASSLASGDSYEQYF. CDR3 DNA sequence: TGTGCCAGCAGCTTAGCCTCCGGGGATAGTTACGAGCAGTACTTC.

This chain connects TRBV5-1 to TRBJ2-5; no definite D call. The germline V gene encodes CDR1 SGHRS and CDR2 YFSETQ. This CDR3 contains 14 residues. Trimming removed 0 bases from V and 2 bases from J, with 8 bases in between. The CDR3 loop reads CASSLGAAQETQYF. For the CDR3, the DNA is TGCGCCAGCAGCTTGGGGGCAGCTCAAGAGACCCAGTACTTC.